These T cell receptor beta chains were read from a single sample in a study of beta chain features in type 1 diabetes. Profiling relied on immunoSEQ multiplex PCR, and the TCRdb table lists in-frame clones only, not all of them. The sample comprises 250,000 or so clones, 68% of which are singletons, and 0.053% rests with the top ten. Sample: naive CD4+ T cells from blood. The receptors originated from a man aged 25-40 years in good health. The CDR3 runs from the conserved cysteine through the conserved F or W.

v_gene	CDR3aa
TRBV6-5	CASSPSGGYNNEQFF
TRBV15	CATSRAAGELFF
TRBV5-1	CASSLSTGRSETQYF
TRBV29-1	CSVEDKGYTF
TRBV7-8	CASSLGQSSTDTQYF
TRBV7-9	CASSSPSGRVNNEQFF
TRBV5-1	CASSLEGIGTQYF
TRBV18	CASSPVDYYEQYF
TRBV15	CATSRDRTGNQPQHF
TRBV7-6	CASSLETSGGPDTQYF
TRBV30	CAWSVPSGQRQKLFF
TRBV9	CASSDRDRGTGELFF
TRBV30	CAWTHTGTLGDTEAFF
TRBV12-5	CASGRAGGTEAFF
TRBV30	CAWLLAGASSETQYF
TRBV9	CASSRGAGRHEQYF
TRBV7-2	CASEQGRSYNEQFF
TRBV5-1	CASSTYRGEAFF
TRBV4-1	CASSLDSYGYTF
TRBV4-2	CASSGDRQETQYF
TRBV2	CASSGPSYNEQFF
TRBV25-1	CASSADRNTEAFF
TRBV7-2	CASSLASRLAHEQYF
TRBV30	CAQNAFYGYTF
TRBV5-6	CASSLGGGYQPQHF
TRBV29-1	CSADWAGIGGYTF
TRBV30	CAWKDAVYQPQHF
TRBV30	CAWSVMRGKAYNEQFF
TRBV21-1	CASSKVGQVNIQYF
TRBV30	CAWSLWTENTEAFF
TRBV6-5	CASSYSGIYEQYF
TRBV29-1	CSWDRGNEQFF